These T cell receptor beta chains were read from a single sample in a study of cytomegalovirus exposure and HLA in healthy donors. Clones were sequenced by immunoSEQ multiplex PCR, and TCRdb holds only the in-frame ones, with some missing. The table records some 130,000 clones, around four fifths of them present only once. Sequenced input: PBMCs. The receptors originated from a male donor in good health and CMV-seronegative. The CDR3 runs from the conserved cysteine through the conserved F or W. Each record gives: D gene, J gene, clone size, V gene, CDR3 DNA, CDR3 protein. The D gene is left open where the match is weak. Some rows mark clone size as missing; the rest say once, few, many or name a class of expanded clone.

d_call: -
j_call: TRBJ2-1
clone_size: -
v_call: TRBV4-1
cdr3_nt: TGCGCCAGCAGCCAAGATTCAGGGGAAGGGAACAATGAGCAGTTCTTC
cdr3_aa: CASSQDSGEGNNEQFF

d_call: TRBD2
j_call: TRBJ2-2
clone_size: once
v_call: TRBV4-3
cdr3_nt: TGCGCCAGCAGCCAAGGAGTAGCGGGAGGGCGGACCGGGGAGCTGTTTTTT
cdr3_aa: CASSQGVAGGRTGELFF

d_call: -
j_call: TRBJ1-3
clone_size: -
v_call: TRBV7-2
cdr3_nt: TGTGCCAGCAGCTCGTCGGTCCGTGGAAACACCATATATTTT
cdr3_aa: CASSSSVRGNTIYF

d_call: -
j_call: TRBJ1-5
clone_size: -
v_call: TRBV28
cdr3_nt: TGTGCCAGCAGTTCGGGGGGCCAGCCCCAGCATTTT
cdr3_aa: CASSSGGQPQHF

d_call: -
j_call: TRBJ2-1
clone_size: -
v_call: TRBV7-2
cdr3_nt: TGTGCCAGCAGCCCCCCGGGAACGTCCTACAATGAGCAGTTCTTC
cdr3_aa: CASSPPGTSYNEQFF

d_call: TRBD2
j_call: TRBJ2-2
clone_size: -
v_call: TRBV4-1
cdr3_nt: TGCGCCAGCAGCCAAGTGGTAGCGGGAGATACCGGGGAGCTGTTTTTT
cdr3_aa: CASSQVVAGDTGELFF

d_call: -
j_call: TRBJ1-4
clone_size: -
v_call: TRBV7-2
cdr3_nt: TGTGCCAGCAGCTCGGACAGTAAAAAACTGTTTTTT
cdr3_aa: CASSSDSKKLFF

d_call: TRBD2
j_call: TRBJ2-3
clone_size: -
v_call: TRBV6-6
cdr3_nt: TGTGCCAGCAGCCCTACTAGCGGGGGGCGAGGGGATACGCAGTATTTT
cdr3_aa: CASSPTSGGRGDTQYF

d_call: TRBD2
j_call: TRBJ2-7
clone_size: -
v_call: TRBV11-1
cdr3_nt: TGTGCCAGCAGCTTGAGTTTCGGGACTAGCGGGGCCCTGGAGCAGTACTTC
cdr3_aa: CASSLSFGTSGALEQYF

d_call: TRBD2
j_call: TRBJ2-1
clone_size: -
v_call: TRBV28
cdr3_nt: TGTGCCAGCAGTCCCACCGGGACTAGACGTTTCAATGAGCAGTTCTTC
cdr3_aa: CASSPTGTRRFNEQFF

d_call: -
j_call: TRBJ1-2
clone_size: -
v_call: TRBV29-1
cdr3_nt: TGCAGCGTTGGACAGACTAACTATGGCTACACCTTC
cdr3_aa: CSVGQTNYGYTF

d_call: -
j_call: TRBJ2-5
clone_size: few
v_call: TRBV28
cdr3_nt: TGTGCCAGCAGTTCATCAACTAACCAAGAGACCCAGTACTTC
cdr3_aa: CASSSSTNQETQYF

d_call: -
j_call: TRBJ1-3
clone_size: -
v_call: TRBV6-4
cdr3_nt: TGTGCCAGCAGCCCACGTGACAGCGCGCAAGGAAACACCATATATTTT
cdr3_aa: CASSPRDSAQGNTIYF

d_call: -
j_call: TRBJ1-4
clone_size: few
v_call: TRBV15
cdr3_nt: TGTGCCACCAGCAGAGATACCGGGGTAGCTAATGAAAAACTGTTTTTT
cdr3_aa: CATSRDTGVANEKLFF

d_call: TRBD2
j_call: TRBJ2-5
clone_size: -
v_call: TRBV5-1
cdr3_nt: TGCGCCAGCAGCTCCGGACTAGCGGGGCTCAAAGAGACCCAGTACTTC
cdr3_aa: CASSSGLAGLKETQYF

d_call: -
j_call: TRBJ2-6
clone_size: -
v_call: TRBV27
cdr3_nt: TGTGCCAGCAGTTTAGCGGGTTCTGGGGCCAACGTCCTGACTTTC
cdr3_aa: CASSLAGSGANVLTF

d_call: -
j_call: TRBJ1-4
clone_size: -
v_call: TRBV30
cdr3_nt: TGTGCCTGGAGTGTACAGCGGGGAACTAATGAAAAACTGTTTTTT
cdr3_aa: CAWSVQRGTNEKLFF

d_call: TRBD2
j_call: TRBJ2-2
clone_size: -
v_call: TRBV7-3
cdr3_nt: TGTGCCAGCAGCCTTAGCGGGAGGGCCATTGGCGGGGAGCTGTTTTTT
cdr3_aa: CASSLSGRAIGGELFF

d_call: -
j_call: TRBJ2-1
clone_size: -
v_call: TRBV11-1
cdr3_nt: TGTGCCAGCAGCTCACAGGTGGGCAATGAGCAGTTCTTC
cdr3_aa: CASSSQVGNEQFF

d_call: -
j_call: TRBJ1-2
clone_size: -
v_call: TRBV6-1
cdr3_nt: TGTGCCAGCAGTGAAATAATGGGCCCGGTGAGCTATGGCTACACCTTC
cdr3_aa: CASSEIMGPVSYGYTF

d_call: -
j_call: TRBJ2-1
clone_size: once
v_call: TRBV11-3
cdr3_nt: TGTGCCAGCAGCTCACCCCTCAGCGCCTACAATGAGCAGTTCTTC
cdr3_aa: CASSSPLSAYNEQFF

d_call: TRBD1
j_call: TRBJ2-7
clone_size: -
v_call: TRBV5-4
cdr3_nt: TGTGCCAGCAGCCTCCCCGGGACAGGGGCCGGCTACGAGCAGTACTTC
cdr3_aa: CASSLPGTGAGYEQYF

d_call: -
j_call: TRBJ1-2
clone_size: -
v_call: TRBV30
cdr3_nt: TGTGCCTGGAGAGAGGGGGTATCGCCGAATGGCTACACCTTC
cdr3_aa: CAWREGVSPNGYTF

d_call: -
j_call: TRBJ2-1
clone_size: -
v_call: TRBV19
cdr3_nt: TGTGCCAGTAGTATAACTGGGGCCCAAGGGTACAATGAGCAGTTCTTC
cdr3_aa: CASSITGAQGYNEQFF

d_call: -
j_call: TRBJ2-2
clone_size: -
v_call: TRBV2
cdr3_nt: TGTGCCAGCAGTGTTCTAGATGGCGGGGAGCTGTTTTTT
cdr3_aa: CASSVLDGGELFF

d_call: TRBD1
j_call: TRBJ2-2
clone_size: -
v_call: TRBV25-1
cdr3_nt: TGTGCCAGCAGTGCCCAGAGGGGGCGAGGTTCGAACACCGGGGAGCTGTTTTTT
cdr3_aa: CASSAQRGRGSNTGELFF

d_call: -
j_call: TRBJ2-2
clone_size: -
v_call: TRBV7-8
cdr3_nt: TGTGCCAGCAGCTTAGGCAGCACCGGGGAGCTGTTTTTT
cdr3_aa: CASSLGSTGELFF

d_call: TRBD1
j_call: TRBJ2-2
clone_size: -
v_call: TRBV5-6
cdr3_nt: TGTGCCAGCAGCTGGGGGATCTTACAGGGGGCGACCGGGGAGCTGTTTTTT
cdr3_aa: CASSWGILQGATGELFF

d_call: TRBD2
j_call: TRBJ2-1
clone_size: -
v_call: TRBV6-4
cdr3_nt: TGTGCCAGCAGCCTCGGGACTAGCGGGAGCAATGAGCAGTTCTTC
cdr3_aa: CASSLGTSGSNEQFF

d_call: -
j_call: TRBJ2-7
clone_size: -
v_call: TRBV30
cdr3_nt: TGTGCCTGGGACAGTGGAGTTCTTGAGCAGTACTTC
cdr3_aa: CAWDSGVLEQYF

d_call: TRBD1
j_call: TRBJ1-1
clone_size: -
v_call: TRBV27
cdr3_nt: TGTGCCAGCAGTTTGGAGTTATGGGGACAGGGCAAAGCTTTCTTT
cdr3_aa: CASSLELWGQGKAFF

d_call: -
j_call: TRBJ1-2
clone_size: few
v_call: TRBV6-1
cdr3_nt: TGTGCCAGCAGTGAAACACTTACGGTCAGGGCGTATGGCTACACCTTC
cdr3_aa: CASSETLTVRAYGYTF

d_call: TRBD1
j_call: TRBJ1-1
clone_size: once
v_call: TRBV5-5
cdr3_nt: TGTGCCAGCAGCTCCCTAACAGGGGAGAGGACTGAAGCTTTCTTT
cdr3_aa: CASSSLTGERTEAFF

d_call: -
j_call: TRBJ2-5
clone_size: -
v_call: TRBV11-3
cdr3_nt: TGTGCCAGCAGCTTAGGGGGGGACAGCCGACAAGAGACCCAGTACTTC
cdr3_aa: CASSLGGDSRQETQYF

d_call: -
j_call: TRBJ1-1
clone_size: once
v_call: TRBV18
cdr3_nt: TGTGCCAGCTCACCACGAGGAGAAGGGAGGCTGCCCTCGGGAGCTTTCTTT
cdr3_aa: CASSPRGEGRLPSGAFF

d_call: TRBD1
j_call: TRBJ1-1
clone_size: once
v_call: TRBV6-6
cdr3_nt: TGTGCCAGCAGGGAGGGGACAGGTTGGAACACTGAAGCTTTCTTT
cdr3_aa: CASREGTGWNTEAFF

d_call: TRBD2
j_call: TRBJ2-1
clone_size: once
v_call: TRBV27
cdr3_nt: TGTGCCAGCAGTTCCCCCTTGGCGGGGGCCTACAATGAGCAGTTCTTC
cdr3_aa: CASSSPLAGAYNEQFF

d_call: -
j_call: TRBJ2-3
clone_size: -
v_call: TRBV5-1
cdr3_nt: TGCGCCAGCAGCGCCATAACGGGAGAAGATACGCAGTATTTT
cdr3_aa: CASSAITGEDTQYF

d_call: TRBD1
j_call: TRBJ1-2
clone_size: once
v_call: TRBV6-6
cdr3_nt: TGTGCCAGCAGCCGACAGGGCAGCGATGGCTACACCTTC
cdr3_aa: CASSRQGSDGYTF

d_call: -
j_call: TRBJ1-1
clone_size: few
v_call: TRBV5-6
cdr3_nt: TGTGCCAGCAGCCGGGGGGACACTGAAGCTTTCTTT
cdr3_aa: CASSRGDTEAFF

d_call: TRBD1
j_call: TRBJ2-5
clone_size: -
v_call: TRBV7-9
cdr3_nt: TGTGCCAGCAGCGGGACAGGAGGGGAGACCCAGTACTTC
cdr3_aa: CASSGTGGETQYF

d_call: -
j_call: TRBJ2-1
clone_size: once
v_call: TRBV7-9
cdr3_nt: TGTGCGAGCGGAAGGGGCGATGAGCAGTTCTTC
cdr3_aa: CASGRGDEQFF

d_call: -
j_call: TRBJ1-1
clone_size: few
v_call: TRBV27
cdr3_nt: TGTGCCAGCAGACCGTTGGGGGGCACTGAAGCTTTCTTT
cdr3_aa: CASRPLGGTEAFF

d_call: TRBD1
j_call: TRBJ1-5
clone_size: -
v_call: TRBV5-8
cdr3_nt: TGTGCCAGCAGCGAAGGGACAGTTTATAGCAATCAGCCCCAGCATTTT
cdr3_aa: CASSEGTVYSNQPQHF

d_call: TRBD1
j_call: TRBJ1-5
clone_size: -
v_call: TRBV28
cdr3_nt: TGTGCCAGCAGTGGGATGACAGGGCAGAGGCAGCCCCAGCATTTT
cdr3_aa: CASSGMTGQRQPQHF

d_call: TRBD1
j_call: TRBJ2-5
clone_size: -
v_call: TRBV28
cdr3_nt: TGTGCCAGCAGCCGAGATCGGGACAGGGGGTACCAAGAGACCCAGTACTTC
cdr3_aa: CASSRDRDRGYQETQYF

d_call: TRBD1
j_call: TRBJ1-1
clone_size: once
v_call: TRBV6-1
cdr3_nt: TGTGCCATCCAGGGGGCATGGAGCACTGAAGCTTTCTTT
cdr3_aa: CAIQGAWSTEAFF

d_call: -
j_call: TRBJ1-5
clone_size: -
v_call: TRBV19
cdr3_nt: TGTGCCAGTAGTATAGAGGGCCAGGGGCGGCAGCCCCAGCATTTT
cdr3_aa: CASSIEGQGRQPQHF

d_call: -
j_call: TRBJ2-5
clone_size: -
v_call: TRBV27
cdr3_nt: TGTGCCAGCAGTTTACGCGGGGTTGAAGAGACCCAGTACTTC
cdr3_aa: CASSLRGVEETQYF

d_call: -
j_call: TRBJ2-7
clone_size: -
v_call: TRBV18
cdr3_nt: TGTGCCAGCTCACCACCGGGGGGAGGTAGCTACGAGCAGTACTTC
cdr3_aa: CASSPPGGGSYEQYF

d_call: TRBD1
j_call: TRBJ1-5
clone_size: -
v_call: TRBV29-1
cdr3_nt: TGCAGCGTGGTGGGACAGGGGAATCAGCCCCAGCATTTT
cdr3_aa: CSVVGQGNQPQHF

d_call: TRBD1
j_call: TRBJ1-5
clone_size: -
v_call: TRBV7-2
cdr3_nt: TGTGCCAGCAGCTTAGACGGGACAGGGGTCGACCAGCATTTT
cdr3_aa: CASSLDGTGVDQHF

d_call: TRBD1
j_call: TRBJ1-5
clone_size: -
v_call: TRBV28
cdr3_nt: TGTGCCAGCAGTGCTCCGGGACAGCATCAGCCCCAGCATTTT
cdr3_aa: CASSAPGQHQPQHF